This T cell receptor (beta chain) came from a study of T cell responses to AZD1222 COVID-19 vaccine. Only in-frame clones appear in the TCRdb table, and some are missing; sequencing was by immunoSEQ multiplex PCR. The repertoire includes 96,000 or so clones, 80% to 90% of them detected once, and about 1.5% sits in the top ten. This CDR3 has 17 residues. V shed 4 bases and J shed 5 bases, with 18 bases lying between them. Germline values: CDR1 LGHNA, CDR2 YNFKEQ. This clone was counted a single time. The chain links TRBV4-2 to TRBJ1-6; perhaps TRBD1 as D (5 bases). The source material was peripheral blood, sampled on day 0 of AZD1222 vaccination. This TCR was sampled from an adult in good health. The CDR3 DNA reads TGTGCCAGCAGCCCCCTCGGAGGGGATGGTAATAATTCACCCCTCCACTTT. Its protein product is CASSPLGGDGNNSPLHF.